This TCR beta chain comes out of a study of blood T cell repertoires in COVID-19. Whole-study context: The United States, Italy and Spain supplied acute and convalescent COVID-19 samples. The cDNA or gDNA used as material had been derived from T cells, B-cell-depleted T cells, or PBMCs.

Original methodology: Cell counts per sample came from amplifying reference gene primers. Sequenced by immunoSEQ multiplex PCR; TCRdb stores in-frame clones only, minus some. V and J calls and clone size come straight from that table; D and trimming were deduced from the DNA. The sample includes 140,000 to 150,000 clones, 80% of them seen just once. Germline-derived CDR1 and CDR2 are MNHEY and SVGAGI. Germline trimming cut 4 bases from V and 8 bases from J; bases unmatched to any gene: 7. The CDR3 spans 14 residues. The table lists this clone with a few counts. The sequence was collected from a woman in her forties or fifties with acute or convalescent COVID-19. The V gene is TRBV6-5, the J gene TRBJ1-4, with TRBD1 identical over 7 bases. Input material: peripheral blood. The CDR3 DNA reads TGTGCCAGCAGTTCTGGGACAGATTACGAAAAACTGTTTTTT. Its translation: CASSSGTDYEKLFF.